The T cell receptor (beta chain) under discussion was sequenced for a study of control samples from healthy donors and cancer patients. Sequencing used immunoSEQ multiplex PCR; TCRdb keeps in-frame clones, though not all of them. Found here are 85,000 to 110,000 clones, roughly 90% of them singletons; the top ten hold 15% to 20%. In germline, CDR1 is SGHTA, CDR2 FQGTGA. This CDR3 is 11 amino acids long. Trimming pared 5 bases from V and 1 base from J, leaving 3 bases between. This clone appeared once. Source material: PBMCs. The clonotype comes from a man aged 60-69 years with lung cancer. This rearrangement joins TRBV7-3 to TRBJ2-7; D is unclear. The CDR3 nucleotides are TGTGCCAGCAGCAGATCCTACGAGCAGTACTTC. It encodes CASSRSYEQYF.